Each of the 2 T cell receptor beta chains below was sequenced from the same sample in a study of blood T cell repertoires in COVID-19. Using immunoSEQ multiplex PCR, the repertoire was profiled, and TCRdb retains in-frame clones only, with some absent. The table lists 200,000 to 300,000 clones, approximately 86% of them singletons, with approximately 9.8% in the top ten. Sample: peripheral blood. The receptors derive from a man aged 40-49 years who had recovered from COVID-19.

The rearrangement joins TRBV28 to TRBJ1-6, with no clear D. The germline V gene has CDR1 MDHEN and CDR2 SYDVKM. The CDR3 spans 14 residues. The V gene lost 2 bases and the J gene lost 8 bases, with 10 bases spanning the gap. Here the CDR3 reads CASSLLREYSPLHF. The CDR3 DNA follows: TGTGCCAGCAGTTTACTACGGGAATATTCACCCCTCCACTTT.

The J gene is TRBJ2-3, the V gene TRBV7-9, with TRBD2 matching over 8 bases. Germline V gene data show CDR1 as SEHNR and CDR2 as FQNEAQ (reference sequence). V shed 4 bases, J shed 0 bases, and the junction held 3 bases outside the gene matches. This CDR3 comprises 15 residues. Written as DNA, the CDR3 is TGTGCCAGCAGCTCATCGGGGGGGAGCACAGATACGCAGTATTTT. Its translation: CASSSSGGSTDTQYF.